The clone carrying this T cell receptor beta chain was counted between two and nine times. The antigen is not known. The sample comes from a study of beta chain features in type 1 diabetes. Study conclusions and caveats: TCRB CDR3s were moderately but significantly shorter in Type 1 diabetes patients in all four CD4+ subsets.

Germline V gene lookup returns CDR1 LGHNA and CDR2 YNFKEQ. The CDR3 runs to 16 residues. Trimming pared 0 bases from V and 4 bases from J, leaving 16 bases between. The authors reverse transcribed all of the isolated RNA, so sequencing captured expressed TCRB transcripts. Sequencing used immunoSEQ multiplex PCR; TCRdb keeps in-frame clones, though not all of them. The table lists 630,000 or so clones, around an eighth of them singletons. This chain links TRBV4-2 with TRBJ2-7; weak D call: TRBD2 (6 bases). The TCR originated in a man between 18 and 29 years old with type 1 diabetes. The specimen sequenced was naive CD4+ T cells from blood. The CDR3 spells CASSQDSSGQAYEQYF. CDR3 bases: TGTGCCAGCAGCCAAGATTCGAGCGGGCAGGCATACGAGCAGTACTTC.